The source of this T cell receptor beta chain is a study of blood T cell repertoires in COVID-19. Across the study: The samples span acute and convalescent COVID-19 from the United States, Italy and Spain. T cells, B-cell-depleted T cells, or PBMCs provided the cDNA or gDNA that served as material.

Germline V gives CDR1 LGHNT, CDR2 FRNRAP. The CDR3 has 12 residues. Trimming pared 4 bases from V and 5 bases from J, leaving 3 bases between. As originally analysed: How many nucleated cells were present was estimated from reference gene primer amplification. Sequencing used immunoSEQ multiplex PCR; TCRdb keeps in-frame clones, though not all of them. That table supplies the V and J calls and clone size; D and trimming were determined from the DNA. This table has about 220,000 clones, roughly four fifths appearing once. This TCR came from a woman in her thirties or forties with active or convalescent COVID-19. The specimen was peripheral blood. The chain joins TRBV12-5 to TRBJ1-6; unclear D gene. CDR3 protein: CASGYNNSPLHF. DNA of the CDR3: TGTGCTAGTGGTTATAATAATTCACCCCTCCACTTT.